This T cell receptor beta chain was recorded in a study of shared clonotypes between healthy human individuals. It was CD45RO-negative cells, positively selected for CCR7, that made up naive CD8 cells, with terminally differentiated effector memory CD45RA+ cells excluded. The assay ran at deep level. The repertoire was sequenced with immunoSEQ multiplex PCR; TCRdb's copy has only in-frame clones and lacks some. Altogether over 2,000,000 clones are present, roughly 95% being singletons, with the ten largest covering around 1.7%. From germline, CDR1 is SGHTA and CDR2 FQGTGA. This CDR3 has 15 amino acids. V was pared by 3 bases and J by 4 bases, with 13 bases between.

The TCR comes from a man aged 18 to 29 in good health. Some clones in this sample may be carry-over from other donors' samples. V usage is TRBV7-3 and J usage is TRBJ2-1; D not resolved. The specimen sequenced was naive CD8+ T cells from PBMCs. The CDR3 here is CASSLDLRGYNEQFF. The CDR3 DNA reads TGTGCCAGCAGCTTGGACCTACGAGGATACAATGAGCAGTTCTTC.